The entry below gives a single TCR beta chain sequence along with its context. This clone turned up a few times. Its antigen is unknown. It has no much larger one-base neighbor in the sample; base qualities were not kept. Library preparation was by the immunoSEQ multiplex PCR assay. The multiplex PCR relied on a mix of 60 forward primers for TCR Vbeta segments and 13 reverse primers for TCR Jbeta segments. The CDR3 region of rearranged TCR beta genes was amplified from genomic DNA with a multiplex PCR assay. Amplified TCR beta libraries were sequenced as 87-base-pair reads on the Illumina HiSeq System. From the authors' description of their analysis: In a later analysis, 80 million or so unique TCR beta chains were counted across the approximately 670 repertoires, and approximately 9.9 million of these chains were shared by at least two donors. Raw reads were error-corrected and collapsed into unique sequences with a nearest-neighbor algorithm that merged closely related sequences to remove PCR and sequencing errors. V, D and J gene segments were assigned by aligning CDR3 sequences to IMGT reference sequences. For a sequence to be retained, at least a six-nucleotide match to both a V gene segment and a J gene segment was required. A rearrangement was called productive if the CDR3 had no stop codons and remained in frame with V and J, and every other rearrangement was called non-productive. CDR3 was defined according to IMGT convention as the region running from the second conserved V-encoded cysteine to the conserved J-encoded phenylalanine. The earlier analysis of about 620 of the donors excluded sequences that lacked an unambiguous match to a single V gene segment. An earlier analysis of 587 of the donors classified V segments as functional when productive rearrangements were above 56.7% and as segregating when the standard deviation between donors was above 5%. A statistical classification framework was developed to diagnose cytomegalovirus status using the catalog of TCR beta chain sequences. V and J gene assignment, in a later analysis, came from comparing TCR nucleotide sequences with IMGT/GENE-DB human TR gene sequences. Using the TCRdist pipeline, a later analysis assigned CDR3 sequences along with most-parsimonious VDJ recombination scenarios. A later analysis defined each TCR beta chain by its CDR3 amino acid sequence plus V-gene family, and excluded reads lacking a unique V-gene family. To address suspected cross-contamination and a sequencing artifact, a later analysis removed 592 highly shared, low-generation-probability nucleotide sequences. In a later analysis, a clonal expansion index for each public chain was calculated from normalized within-repertoire ranks of inferred template counts. In a later analysis, generation probabilities were computed with a VDJ recombination model fitted to out-of-frame rearrangements, and the resulting probabilities were checked against IGoR. A later analysis scored TCR-TCR, TCR-HLA and TCR-CMV co-occurrence with hypergeometric tests, applying a repertoire-size bias correction to TCR pairs. To estimate false discovery rates, a later analysis permuted the HLA or CMV assignments 20 times. In a later analysis, co-occurring TCRs were grouped with DBSCAN, and TCRdist sequence similarity was added when clustering was performed within HLA-allele-positive subsets. Co-occurrence clustering excluded repertoires with fewer than 30,000 or more than 120,000 public chains, plus five with anomalous nucleotide sharing. TCRdb provides this immuneACCESS table in a form limited to in-frame rearrangements. Some clones are lacking; in checked studies, under half of them reflect an unresolved V gene, and why the rest are absent is not known. V and J calls and clone size come straight from that table; D and trimming were deduced from the DNA. The sample has approximately 140,000 clones on record, over 75% of them singletons. In total, the top ten clones hold approximately 6% of the sample.

The record originates from a study of cytomegalovirus exposure and HLA in healthy donors (dated by TCRdb to the late 2010s). Regarding the study in general: An earlier analysis of some 600 of the donors reported about 260 Gb of sequence data and 117 million unique TCR beta sequences obtained from around 180 million T cells. A later analysis re-analyzed previously published TCR beta repertoires from 500 to 700 donors and added high-resolution HLA genotyping to study TCR occurrence patterns. An earlier analysis of several hundred of the donors used high-throughput TCR beta sequencing to judge whether each TCR beta V gene segment behaved as functional or pseudogenic. Typing coverage varied by locus: about 620-630 donors for A, B, C, DRB1 and DQB1; more than 500 for DQA1; more than 600 for DPA1; 450 to 480 for DPB1. Donor age, sex, ethnicity and CMV serostatus were collected together with the repertoire data. Every repertoire in the discovery cohort had been generated on one and the same sequencing platform. The genetic ancestry cluster associated with self-reported Caucasian donors included 70% to 85% of the roughly 380 genotyped donors. An early release covering just under 650 HLA-typed donors comprised around 300 gigabases of sequencing data and around 80 million unique TCR sequences. The aim of the study was to test whether cataloging public T cell receptors could identify signatures of past pathogen exposure. To predict cytomegalovirus infection status, the study combined high-throughput TCR immunosequencing, statistical association of individual TCRs with disease status, and machine learning. Several DR-DQ haplotypes were handled as single units for association and clustering, since linkage in the cohort was strong. Rather than using new phenotypic data, the later analysis identified candidate immune exposures from TCR beta sequences and from how often those sequences occurred across donors. Both class I and class II loci were covered by HLA typing, at four-digit resolution. In addition to the first cohort of roughly 700 subjects, a separate validation cohort of 120 different subjects was used. Among 350 to 400 genotyped donors of the cohort, an average of approximately 240,000 unique TCR beta nucleotide sequences were sequenced per donor, roughly 18% of them non-productive. Genome-wide SNP genotypes for about three fifths of the roughly 670 donors were used in a later genetic analysis, which treated that subset as a discovery cohort. The T cell repertoires of 666 subjects were profiled by immunosequencing and related to cytomegalovirus serostatus. Paper-wide results and their limitations: Some IMGT-functional V segments, including TRBV6-2 and TRBV6-3, could not be told apart with the 87-base-pair reads, so those segments were excluded. The cohort was sequenced for TCR beta chains only, and without alpha or paired-chain data the features that could be detected were limited. Correlated functional status among segregating V segments might reflect linkage disequilibrium, but an unknown experimental factor could not be ruled out. Assigning TCR associations to individual alleles was difficult when HLA alleles, especially DR and DQ, strongly co-occurred. An earlier analysis of several hundred of the donors showed that most TCR beta V segments appeared in productive rearrangements either about 87% or about 30% of the time, which broadly matched IMGT annotations. According to a later genetic analysis, donors in an Asian-associated ancestry cluster had fewer N-insertions in productive TCRs than the approximately 670-donor mean. The authors suggested that the approach could potentially be extended to other disease states and immunological phenotypes. A total of 164 TCR beta chains were listed by the study as associated with cytomegalovirus. Sequencing depth was assumed to be roughly uniform across donors in the presence/absence analyses, though that assumption may not hold. Immune exposure information for the cohort was limited to CMV serostatus. Specific HLA alleles were associated with about 17,000 TCR beta sequences at a false discovery rate of 0.05 in a later analysis. Because HLA typing was missing for some donors at each locus, association tests included only the typed subset. Cytomegalovirus status was reported to be diagnosed by the classifier with high specificity and sensitivity in both the original and validation cohorts. Across donors, most TCR sequences were observed very rarely, whereas some public TCRs were present in many individuals. A group of highly shared sequence variants was considered likely to be a technical artifact of the sequencing pipeline. According to a later analysis, TCR association rates differed among HLA loci, with DRB1 alleles showing the most associated TCRs and HLA-C alleles showing the fewest. Because counts were too low, more than 15 rarely observed V segments, including chromosome 9 orphons, were left out of the earlier analysis of some 600 of the donors. A further reported finding was that TCR beta sequences accurately predicted the HLA-A and HLA-B alleles for most subjects in the first cohort. Compared with equally common non-associated chains, HLA-associated TCR beta chains in a later analysis were more clonally expanded and had lower generation probabilities. A few of the identified cytomegalovirus-associated TCR beta chains were confirmed in vitro to be specific for cytomegalovirus antigens. In a later analysis, several top co-occurrence clusters were reported to appear linked to parvovirus B19, influenza, CMV and Epstein-Barr virus. According to a later analysis, most CMV-associated TCR beta chains appeared to be HLA-restricted, and the HLA associations seemed to be driven largely by CMV exposure. A later genetic analysis associated a missense DCLRE1C variant with V-gene and J-gene trimming of TCR beta chains, and an independent cohort replicated the association.

The cohort was made up of around 720 healthy bone marrow donors. At the time of sampling, every cohort member was nominally healthy, though immune exposures that went unrecorded were likely present. The donor was CMV seropositive and was included in the group of approximately 300 seropositive cohort members. Each donor provided a peripheral blood sample, and peripheral blood mononuclear cells were used for TCR beta sequencing. Genomic DNA extraction from the blood cell samples was performed with the Qiagen DNeasy Blood Extraction Kit. The CDR3 goes from the cysteine to the phenylalanine over 14 residues. Only CDR3 DNA remains: 42 bases, in frame from the first base. The germline V gene (reference sequence) specifies LNHNV as CDR1 and YYDKDF as CDR2. The junction shows trimming of 6 bases on V and 1 base on J, plus 12 bases between the germline ends.

This TCR was recovered from a woman between 35 and 50 years old in good health and CMV-seropositive. The sequence is built from TRBV15 and TRBJ2-5; tentative D gene TRBD1, with 5 bases matching. The sample taken for sequencing was PBMCs. The DNA sequence is TGTGCCACCAGAGGGCCAGGGCGCCAAGAGACCCAGTACTTC. Its translation reads: CATRGPGRQETQYF. Reference TRBV15 and TRBJ2-5 genes cover what lies past the CDR3, so the full variable domain is DAMVIQNPRYQVTQFGKPVTLSCSQTLNHNVMYWYQQKSSQAPKLLFHYYDKDFNNEADTPDNFQSRRPNTSFCFLDIRSPGLGDTAMYLCATRGPGRQETQYFGPGTRLLVL.